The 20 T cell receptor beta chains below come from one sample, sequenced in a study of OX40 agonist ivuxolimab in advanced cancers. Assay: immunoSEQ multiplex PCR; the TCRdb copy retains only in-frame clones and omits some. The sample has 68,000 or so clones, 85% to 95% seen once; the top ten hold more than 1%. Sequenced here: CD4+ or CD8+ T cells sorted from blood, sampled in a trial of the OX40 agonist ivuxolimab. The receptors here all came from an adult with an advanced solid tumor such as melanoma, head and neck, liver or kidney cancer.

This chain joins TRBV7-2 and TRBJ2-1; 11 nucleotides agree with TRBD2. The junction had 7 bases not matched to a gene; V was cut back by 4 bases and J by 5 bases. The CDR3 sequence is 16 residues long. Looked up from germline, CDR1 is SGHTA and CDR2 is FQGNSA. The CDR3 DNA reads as TGTGCCAGCAGCTCAAGGACTAGCGGGTGGAACAATGAGCAGTTCTTC. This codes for CASSSRTSGWNNEQFF.

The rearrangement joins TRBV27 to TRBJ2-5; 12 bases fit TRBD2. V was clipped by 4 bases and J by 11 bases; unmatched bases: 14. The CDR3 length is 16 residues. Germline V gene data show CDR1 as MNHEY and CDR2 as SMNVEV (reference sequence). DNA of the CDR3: TGTGCCAGCAGTTCCCTCGCTAGCGGGGGGGCGCGTGAGCAGTACTTC. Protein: CASSSLASGGAREQYF.

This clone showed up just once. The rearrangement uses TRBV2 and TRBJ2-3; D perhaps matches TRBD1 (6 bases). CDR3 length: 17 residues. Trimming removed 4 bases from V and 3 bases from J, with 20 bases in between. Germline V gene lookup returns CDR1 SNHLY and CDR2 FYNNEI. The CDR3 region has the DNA TGTGCCAGCAGTGTCAGTCAGTTAGGGGGTGAGACAGATACGCAGTATTTT. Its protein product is CASSVSQLGGETDTQYF.

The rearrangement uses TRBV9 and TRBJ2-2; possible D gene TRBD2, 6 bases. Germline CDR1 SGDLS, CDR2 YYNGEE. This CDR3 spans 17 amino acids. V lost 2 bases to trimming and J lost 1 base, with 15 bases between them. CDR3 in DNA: TGTGCCAGCAGCGTTCCCAGGAGGGGTCAGAACACCGGGGAGCTGTTTTTT. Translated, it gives CASSVPRRGQNTGELFF.

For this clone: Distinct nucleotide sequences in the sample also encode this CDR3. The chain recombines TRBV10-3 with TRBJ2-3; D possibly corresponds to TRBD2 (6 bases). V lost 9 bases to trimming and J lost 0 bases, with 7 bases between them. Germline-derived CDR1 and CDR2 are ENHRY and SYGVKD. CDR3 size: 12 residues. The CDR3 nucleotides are TGTGCCATAGGGACTAGCACAGATACGCAGTATTTT. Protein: CAIGTSTDTQYF.

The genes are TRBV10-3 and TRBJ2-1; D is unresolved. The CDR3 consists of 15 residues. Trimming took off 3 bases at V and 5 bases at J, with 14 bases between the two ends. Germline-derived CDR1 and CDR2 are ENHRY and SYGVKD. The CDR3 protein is CAISDGSQQNNEQFF. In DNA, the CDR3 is TGTGCCATCAGTGACGGTAGTCAGCAAAACAATGAGCAGTTCTTC.

The CDR3 here is CASSLGGANVLTF. The CDR3 DNA reads TGTGCCAGCAGCTTGGGAGGGGCCAACGTCCTGACTTTC. The genes are TRBV7-3 and TRBJ2-6; D is ambiguous. There are 13 residues in the CDR3. V was cut by 3 bases and J by 4 bases, with 4 bases left in between. CDR1 is SGHTA and CDR2 is FQGTGA in the germline V gene.

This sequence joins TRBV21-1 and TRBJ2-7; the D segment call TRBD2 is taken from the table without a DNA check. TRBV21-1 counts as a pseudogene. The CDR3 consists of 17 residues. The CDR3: CASSKWGRLAGGREQYF. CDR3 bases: TGTGCCAGCAGCAAATGGGGGAGGCTAGCGGGAGGTAGAGAGCAGTACTTC.

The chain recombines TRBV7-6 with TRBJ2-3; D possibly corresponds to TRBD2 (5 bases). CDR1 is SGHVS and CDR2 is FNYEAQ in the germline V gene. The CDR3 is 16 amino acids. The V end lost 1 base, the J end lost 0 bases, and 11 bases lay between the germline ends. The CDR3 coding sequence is TGTGCCAGCAGCTTAGGGTCGTCGGGGAGCACAGATACGCAGTATTTT. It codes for CASSLGSSGSTDTQYF.

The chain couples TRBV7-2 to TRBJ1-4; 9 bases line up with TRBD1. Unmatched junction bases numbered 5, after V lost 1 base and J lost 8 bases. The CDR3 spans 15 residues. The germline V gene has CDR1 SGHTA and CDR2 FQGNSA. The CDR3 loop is CASSLGGQGGEKLFF. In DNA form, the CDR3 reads TGTGCCAGCAGCTTAGGGGGACAGGGAGGAGAAAAACTGTTTTTT. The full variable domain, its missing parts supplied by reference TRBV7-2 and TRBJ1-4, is GAGVSQSPSNKVTEKGKDVELRCDPISGHTALYWYRQSLGQGLEFLIYFQGNSAPDKSGLPSDRFSAERTGGSVSTLTIQRTQQEDSAVYLCASSLGGQGGEKLFFGSGTQLSVL.

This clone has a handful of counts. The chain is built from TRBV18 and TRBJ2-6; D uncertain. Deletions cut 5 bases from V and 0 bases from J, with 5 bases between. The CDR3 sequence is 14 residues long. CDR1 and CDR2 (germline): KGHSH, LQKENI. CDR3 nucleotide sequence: TGTGCCAGCTCAGCCCTCTCTGGGGCCAACGTCCTGACTTTC. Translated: CASSALSGANVLTF.

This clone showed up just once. This chain's CDR3 is CASSLEDRAGQPQHF. The CDR3 DNA reads as TGTGCCAGCAGCCTTGAAGACAGGGCTGGACAGCCCCAGCATTTT. The chain links TRBV4-2 to TRBJ1-5, with 7 bases identical to TRBD1. The CDR3 is 15 residues long. V shed 4 bases and J 7 bases; nucleotides not matched to a gene: 10. CDR1 is LGHNA and CDR2 is YNFKEQ in the germline V gene.

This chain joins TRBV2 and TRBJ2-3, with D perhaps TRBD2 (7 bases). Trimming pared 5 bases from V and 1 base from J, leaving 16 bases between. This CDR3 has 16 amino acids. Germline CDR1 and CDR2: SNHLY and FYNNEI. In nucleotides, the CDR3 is TGTGCCAGCAGTTCTCGGACTAGGGGGGGCACAGATACGCAGTATTTT. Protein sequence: CASSSRTRGGTDTQYF.

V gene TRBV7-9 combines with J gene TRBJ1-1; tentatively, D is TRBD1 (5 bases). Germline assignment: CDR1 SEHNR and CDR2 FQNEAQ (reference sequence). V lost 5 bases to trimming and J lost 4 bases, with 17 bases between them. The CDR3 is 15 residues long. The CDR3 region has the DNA TGTGCCAGCAGCCCAACCGGGAGCCAGGGCACTGAAGCTTTCTTT. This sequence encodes CASSPTGSQGTEAFF.

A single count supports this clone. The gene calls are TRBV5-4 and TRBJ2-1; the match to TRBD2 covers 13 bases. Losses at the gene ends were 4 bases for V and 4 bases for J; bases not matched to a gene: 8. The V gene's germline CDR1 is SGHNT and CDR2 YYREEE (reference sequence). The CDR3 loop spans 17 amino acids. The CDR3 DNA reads TGTGCCAGCAGCCTTTGGACTAGCGGGAGACCTTACAATGAGCAGTTCTTC. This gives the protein CASSLWTSGRPYNEQFF.

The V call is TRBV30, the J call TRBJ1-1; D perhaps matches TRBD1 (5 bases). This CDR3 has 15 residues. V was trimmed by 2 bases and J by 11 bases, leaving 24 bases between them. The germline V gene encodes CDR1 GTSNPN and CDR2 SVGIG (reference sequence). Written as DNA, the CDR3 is TGTGCCTGGAGTTCGGTCGGATCCCTGGACGGGGGGGCTTTCTTT. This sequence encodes CAWSSVGSLDGGAFF.

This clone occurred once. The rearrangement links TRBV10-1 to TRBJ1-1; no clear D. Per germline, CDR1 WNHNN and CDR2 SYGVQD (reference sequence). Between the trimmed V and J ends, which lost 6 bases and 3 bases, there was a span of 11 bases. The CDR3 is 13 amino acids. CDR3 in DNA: TGCGCCAGCAGCATCAATCAGGACACTGAAGCTTTCTTT. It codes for CASSINQDTEAFF.

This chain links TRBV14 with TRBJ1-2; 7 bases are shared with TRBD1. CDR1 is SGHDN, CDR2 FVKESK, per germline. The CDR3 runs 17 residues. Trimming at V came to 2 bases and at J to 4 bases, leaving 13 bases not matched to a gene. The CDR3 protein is CASSQRTRDSLFYGYTF. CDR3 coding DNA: TGTGCCAGCAGCCAACGAACTCGGGACAGCCTTTTCTATGGCTACACCTTC.

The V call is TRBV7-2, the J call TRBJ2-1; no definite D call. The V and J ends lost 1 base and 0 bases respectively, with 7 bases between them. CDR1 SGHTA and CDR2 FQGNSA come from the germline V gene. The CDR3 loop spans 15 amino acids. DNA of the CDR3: TGTGCCAGCAGCTTAGACCAGAGCTCCTACAATGAGCAGTTCTTC. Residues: CASSLDQSSYNEQFF.

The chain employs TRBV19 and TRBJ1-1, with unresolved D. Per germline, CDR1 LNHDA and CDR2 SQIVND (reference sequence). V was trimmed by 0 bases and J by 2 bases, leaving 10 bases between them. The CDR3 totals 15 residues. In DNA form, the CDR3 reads TGTGCCAGTAGTATAGAGTCGGCAGTTAACACTGAAGCTTTCTTT. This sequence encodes CASSIESAVNTEAFF.